This is a list of T cell receptor beta chains from one sample in a study of vaccination and CD4 T cells after COVID-19. These receptors are not linked to any known antigen. TCRdb fed the PCR reads into MiXCR, producing one record per CDR3 protein. The sample has over 9,500 distinct CDR3 sequences, about two fifths seen once. The material sequenced was CD4+ T cells from blood, cultured in vitro. The receptors here all came from a human donor in good health. CDR3s leave out the opening cysteine and the closing phenylalanine or tryptophan. Size is omitted from some rows. Given values are once, few, many or a class for expanded clones.

size: -; V: TRBV7-3; length: 13; CDR3: ASSLIGFASGEQF
size: few; V: TRBV19; length: 11; CDR3: ASGPWDTLEAF
size: -; V: TRBV7-8; length: 12; CDR3: ASSLGRRNTEAF
size: -; V: TRBV7-2; length: 12; CDR3: ASRISATGDEQF
size: -; V: TRBV7-9; length: 12; CDR3: ASSLAGTGGELF
size: once; V: TRBV7-3; length: 14; CDR3: ASSDPSGANTGELF
size: few; V: TRBV6-5; length: 12; CDR3: ASSYDAVTYEQY
size: -; V: TRBV24-1; length: 12; CDR3: ASSPGQAYNEQF
size: -; V: TRBV28; length: 15; CDR3: ASSLMVGLAGTNEQF
size: -; V: TRBV6-4; length: 15; CDR3: ASTLRPQGNECGTQY
size: -; V: TRBV20-1; length: 13; CDR3: SARDPLAGNNEQF
size: few; V: TRBV24-1; length: 15; CDR3: ATSDVPGQGLQETQY
size: few; V: TRBV6-2/TRBV6-3; length: 12; CDR3: ASSRTDSNQPQH
size: once; V: TRBV6-2/TRBV6-3; length: 13; CDR3: ASRARDKKTYEQY
size: -; V: TRBV7-3; length: 15; CDR3: ASSLRTLASSTDTQY
size: few; V: TRBV20-1; length: 13; CDR3: SARDLGVSNQPQH
size: -; V: TRBV10-3; length: 12; CDR3: AISEGLSYNEQF
size: -; V: TRBV6-1; length: 12; CDR3: ASSPAPRGYGYT
size: -; V: TRBV20-1; length: 10; CDR3: SAREYDSGGF
size: few; V: TRBV28; length: 11; CDR3: ATKAFHNSPLH
size: -; V: TRBV5-1; length: 13; CDR3: ASSWRGTRQETQY
size: few; V: TRBV7-6; length: 12; CDR3: ASSPRGGTGELF
size: few; V: TRBV24-1; length: 11; CDR3: ATSLRNQETQY
size: -; V: TRBV6-2/TRBV6-3; length: 12; CDR3: ASSRGGGNQPQH
size: few; V: TRBV7-6; length: 11; CDR3: ASSLVTLDTQY
size: -; V: TRBV6-2/TRBV6-3; length: 14; CDR3: ASSYSMWQGSYEQY
size: few; V: TRBV2; length: 12; CDR3: ASREGLSNQPQH
size: -; V: TRBV10-2; length: 12; CDR3: ASSFDRTQETQY
size: once; V: TRBV11-2; length: 11; CDR3: ASSFVGTYEQY
size: -; V: TRBV5-4; length: 14; CDR3: ASSLAFSQGHYGYT
size: -; V: TRBV6-1; length: 15; CDR3: ASSRGQRGGRTGELF
size: few; V: TRBV20-1; length: 13; CDR3: SARPPTGVPGELF
size: -; V: TRBV19; length: 12; CDR3: ATRGWGFRAEAF
size: medium-sized; V: TRBV6-5; length: 13; CDR3: ASSYSPGANQPQH
size: -; V: TRBV15; length: 13; CDR3: ATSRGRTGGDEQY
size: -; V: TRBV6-2/TRBV6-3; length: 13; CDR3: ASRSSGSYSYEQY
size: -; V: TRBV19; length: 12; CDR3: ASTRAPGYNEQF
size: few; V: TRBV20-1; length: 12; CDR3: SARDLTRNYGYT
size: few; V: TRBV7-6; length: 15; CDR3: ASSYSGSSLDVYEQY
size: once; V: TRBV27; length: 11; CDR3: ASSMTGDREQF
size: -; V: TRBV4-2; length: 11; CDR3: ASSQGTVDEQF
size: -; V: TRBV20-1; length: 12; CDR3: SARESTGLRPQH
size: -; V: TRBV7-8; length: 12; CDR3: ASSPIGGNNEQF